Below, one T cell receptor beta chain is given with its context. This sample is part of a study of T cell responses to AZD1222 COVID-19 vaccine. Between the trimmed V and J ends, which lost 0 bases and 7 bases, there was a span of 15 bases. Germline values: CDR1 MRHNA, CDR2 SNTAGT. The CDR3 is made up of 15 amino acids. Sequenced by immunoSEQ multiplex PCR; TCRdb stores in-frame clones only, minus some. This sample has 120,000 or so clones, with roughly nine tenths found just once. The input for sequencing was peripheral blood, taken on day 0 of AZD1222 vaccination. The sequence derives from an adult in good health. V gene TRBV6-4 combines with J gene TRBJ1-1; weak D call: TRBD1 (6 bases). CDR3 sequence reads: CASSDSTEGGNEAFF. DNA for the CDR3: TGTGCCAGCAGTGACTCGACAGAGGGGGGCAATGAAGCTTTCTTT.